This TCR beta chain stems from a study of CD8 T cells in Susac syndrome. Study-wide context: Among the Susac syndrome patients who underwent sequencing, about 6 had clinically active disease, while roughly 8 of them were in remission. The study, taken as a whole, reports: Clonal expansion was absent from the CD4+ T cell repertoires in Susac syndrome. That the number of individuals in its TCR sequencing and HLA analysis was relatively small was acknowledged by the study.

TEMRA cells were FACS-enriched and CD8+ and CD4+ T cells negatively isolated. This clonotype was recorded once. The antigen remains unidentified. After extraction with the RNeasy kit, roughly 0.45 to 1 ug of the RNA was reverse transcribed using random hexamers. In TCRdb, the immunoSEQ multiplex PCR reads were re-called with MiXCR into one record per CDR3 protein. The table shows approximately 190,000 distinct CDR3 sequences, with approximately 96% occurring only once. The CDR3 contains 13 residues. The germline CDR1 and CDR2 sequences are PRHDT and FYEKMQ (reference sequence). V shed 3 bases and J shed 10 bases, with 13 bases lying between them.

Material: CD4+ T cells from PBMCs. The sequence came from a human donor with Susac syndrome. V usage is TRBV13 and J usage is TRBJ1-3; D is undetermined. CDR3 sequence reads: CASSFGTRGTIYF. As DNA, the CDR3 is TGTGCCAGCAGCTTTGGAACTCGAGGGACCATATATTTT.